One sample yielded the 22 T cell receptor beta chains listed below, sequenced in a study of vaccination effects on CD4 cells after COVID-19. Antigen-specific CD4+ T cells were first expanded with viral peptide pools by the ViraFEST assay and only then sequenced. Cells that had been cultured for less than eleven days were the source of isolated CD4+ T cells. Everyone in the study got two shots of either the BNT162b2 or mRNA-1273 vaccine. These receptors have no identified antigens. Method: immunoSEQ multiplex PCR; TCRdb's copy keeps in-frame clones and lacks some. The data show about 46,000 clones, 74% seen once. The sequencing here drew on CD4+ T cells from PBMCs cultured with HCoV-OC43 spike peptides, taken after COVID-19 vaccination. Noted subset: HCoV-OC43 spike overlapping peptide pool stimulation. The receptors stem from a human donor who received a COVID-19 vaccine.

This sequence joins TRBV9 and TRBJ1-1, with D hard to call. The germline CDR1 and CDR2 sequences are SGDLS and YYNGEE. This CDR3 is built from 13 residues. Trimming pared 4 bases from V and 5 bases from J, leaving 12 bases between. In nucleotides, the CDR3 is TGTGCCAGCAGCCCCGGGTACGAAACTGAAGCTTTCTTT. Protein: CASSPGYETEAFF.

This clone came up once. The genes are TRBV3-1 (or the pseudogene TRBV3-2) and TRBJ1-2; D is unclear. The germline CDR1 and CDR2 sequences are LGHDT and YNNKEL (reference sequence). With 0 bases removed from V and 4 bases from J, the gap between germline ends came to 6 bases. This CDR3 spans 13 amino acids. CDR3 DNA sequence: TGTGCCAGCAGCCAAGAGCATCGCTATGGCTACACCTTC. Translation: CASSQEHRYGYTF.

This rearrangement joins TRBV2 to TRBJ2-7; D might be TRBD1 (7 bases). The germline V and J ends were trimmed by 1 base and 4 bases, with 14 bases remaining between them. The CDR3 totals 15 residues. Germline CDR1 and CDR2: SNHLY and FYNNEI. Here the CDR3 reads CASSEGQGGNYEQYF. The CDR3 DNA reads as TGTGCCAGCAGTGAAGGGCAGGGGGGAAATTACGAGCAGTACTTC.

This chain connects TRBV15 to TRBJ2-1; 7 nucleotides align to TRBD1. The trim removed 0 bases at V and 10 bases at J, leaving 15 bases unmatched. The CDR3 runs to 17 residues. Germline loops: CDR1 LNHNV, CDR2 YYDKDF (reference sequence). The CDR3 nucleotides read TGTGCCACCAGCAGAGATTACGAGACAGGGAGATCGGGGGAGCAGTTCTTC. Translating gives CATSRDYETGRSGEQFF.

CDR3: CASRRDRSAGATNEKLFF. The CDR3 DNA reads as TGTGCCAGCAGGCGGGACAGGTCAGCAGGTGCAACTAATGAAAAACTGTTTTTT. This chain uses TRBV27 with TRBJ1-4, with 8 positions matching TRBD1. The V gene's germline CDR1 is MNHEY and CDR2 SMNVEV (reference sequence). This CDR3 has 18 amino acids. V was pared by 6 bases and J by 0 bases, with 12 bases of the junction left unmatched. The whole variable domain, remainder taken from reference TRBV27 and TRBJ1-4, is EAQVTQNPRYLITVTGKKLTVTCSQNMNHEYMSWYRQDPGLGLRQIYYSMNVEVTDKGDVPEGYKVSRKEKRNFPLILESPSPNQTSLYFCASRRDRSAGATNEKLFFGSGTQLSVL.

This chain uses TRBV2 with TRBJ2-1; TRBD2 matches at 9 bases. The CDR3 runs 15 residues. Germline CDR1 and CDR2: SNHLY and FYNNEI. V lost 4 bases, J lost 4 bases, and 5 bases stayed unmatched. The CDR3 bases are TGTGCCAGCAGTGCCGGGACTAGCACATACAATGAGCAGTTCTTC. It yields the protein CASSAGTSTYNEQFF.

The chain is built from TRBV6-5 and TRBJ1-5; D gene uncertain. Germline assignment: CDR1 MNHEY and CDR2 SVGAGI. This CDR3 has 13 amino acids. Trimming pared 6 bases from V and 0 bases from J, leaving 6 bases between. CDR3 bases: TGTGCCAGCAGAGTCAATAGCAATCAGCCCCAGCATTTT. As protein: CASRVNSNQPQHF.

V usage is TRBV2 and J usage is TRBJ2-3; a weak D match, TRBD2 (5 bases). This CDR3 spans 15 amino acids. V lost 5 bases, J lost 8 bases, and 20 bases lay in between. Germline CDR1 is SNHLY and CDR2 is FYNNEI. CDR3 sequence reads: CASSPPSRKEGTQYF. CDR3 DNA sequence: TGTGCCAGCAGTCCACCCAGCAGGAAAGAGGGTACGCAGTATTTT.

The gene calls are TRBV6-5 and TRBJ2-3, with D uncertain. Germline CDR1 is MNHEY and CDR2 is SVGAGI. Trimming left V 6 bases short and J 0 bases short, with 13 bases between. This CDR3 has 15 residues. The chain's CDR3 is CASRYFRPSTDTQYF. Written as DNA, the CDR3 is TGTGCCAGCAGATATTTTCGGCCCAGCACAGATACGCAGTATTTT.

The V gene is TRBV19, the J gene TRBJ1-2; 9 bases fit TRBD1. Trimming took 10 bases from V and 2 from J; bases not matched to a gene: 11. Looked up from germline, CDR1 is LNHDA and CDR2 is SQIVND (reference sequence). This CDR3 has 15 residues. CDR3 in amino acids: CATQGQGRGNYGYTF. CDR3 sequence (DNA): TGTGCCACACAAGGACAGGGGCGGGGGAACTATGGCTACACCTTC. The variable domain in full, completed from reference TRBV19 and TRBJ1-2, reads DGGITQSPKYLFRKEGQNVTLSCEQNLNHDAMYWYRQDPGQGLRLIYYSQIVNDFQKGDIAEGYSVSREKKESFPLTVTSAQKNPTAFYLCATQGQGRGNYGYTFGSGTRLTVV.

The CDR3 nucleotides read TGTGCCAGCAGCGACACAGGGCCCGAATTTAGCTACACCTTC. It translates to CASSDTGPEFSYTF. The J gene is TRBJ1-2, the V gene TRBV2, with a weak D call TRBD1 (6 bases). Trimming removed 6 bases at V and 9 bases at J, with 20 bases between. The CDR3 is 14 amino acids. The germline V gene has CDR1 SNHLY and CDR2 FYNNEI.

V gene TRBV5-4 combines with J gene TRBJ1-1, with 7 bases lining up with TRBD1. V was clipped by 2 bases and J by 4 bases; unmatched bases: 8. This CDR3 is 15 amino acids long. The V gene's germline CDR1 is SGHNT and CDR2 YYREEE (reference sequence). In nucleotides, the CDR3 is TGTGCCAGCAGCTTTTACAGGGGAGGATTCACTGAAGCTTTCTTT. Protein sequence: CASSFYRGGFTEAFF.

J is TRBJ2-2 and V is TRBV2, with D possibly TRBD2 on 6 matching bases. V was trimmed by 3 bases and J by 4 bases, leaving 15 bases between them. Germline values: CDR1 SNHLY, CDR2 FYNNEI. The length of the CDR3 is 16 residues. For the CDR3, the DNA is TGTGCCAGCAGTGACCGGGGGTATGGGAGCACCGGGGAGCTGTTTTTT. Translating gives CASSDRGYGSTGELFF.

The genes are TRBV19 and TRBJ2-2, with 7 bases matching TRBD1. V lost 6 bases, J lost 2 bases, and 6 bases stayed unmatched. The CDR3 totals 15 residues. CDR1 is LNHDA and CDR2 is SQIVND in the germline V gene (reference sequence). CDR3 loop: CASRIRQGNTGELFF. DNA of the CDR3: TGTGCCAGTAGAATTAGACAGGGTAACACCGGGGAGCTGTTTTTT.

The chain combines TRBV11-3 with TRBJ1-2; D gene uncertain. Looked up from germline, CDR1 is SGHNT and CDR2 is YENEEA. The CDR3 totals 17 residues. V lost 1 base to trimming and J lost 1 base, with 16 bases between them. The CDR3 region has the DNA TGTGCCAGCAGCTTAGTCCGCAGGCCCAATGATAACTATGGCTACACCTTC. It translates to CASSLVRRPNDNYGYTF.

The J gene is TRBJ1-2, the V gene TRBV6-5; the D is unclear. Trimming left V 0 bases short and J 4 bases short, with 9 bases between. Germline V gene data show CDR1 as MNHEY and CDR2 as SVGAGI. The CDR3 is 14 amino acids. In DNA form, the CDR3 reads TGTGCCAGCAGTTACTCGAGCGGGTCCTATGGCTACACCTTC. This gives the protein CASSYSSGSYGYTF.

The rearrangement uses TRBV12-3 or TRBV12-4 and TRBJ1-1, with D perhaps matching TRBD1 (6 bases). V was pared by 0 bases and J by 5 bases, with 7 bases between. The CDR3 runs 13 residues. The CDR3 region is CASSLARGTEAFF. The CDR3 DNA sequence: TGTGCCAGCAGTTTAGCGAGGGGGACTGAAGCTTTCTTT.

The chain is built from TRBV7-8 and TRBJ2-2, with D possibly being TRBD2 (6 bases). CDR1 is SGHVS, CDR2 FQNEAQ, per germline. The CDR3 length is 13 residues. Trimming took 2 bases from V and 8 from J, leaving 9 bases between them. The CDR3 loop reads CASSLLGGGELFF. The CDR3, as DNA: TGTGCCAGCAGCTTATTGGGGGGTGGGGAGCTGTTTTTT.

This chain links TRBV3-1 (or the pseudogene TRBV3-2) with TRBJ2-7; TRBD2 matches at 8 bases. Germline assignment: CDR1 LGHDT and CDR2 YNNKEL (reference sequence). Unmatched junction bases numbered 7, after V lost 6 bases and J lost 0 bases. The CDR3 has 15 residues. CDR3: CASSLLSGSSYEQYF. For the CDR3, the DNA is TGTGCCAGCAGTCTCCTAAGCGGGAGCTCCTACGAGCAGTACTTC.

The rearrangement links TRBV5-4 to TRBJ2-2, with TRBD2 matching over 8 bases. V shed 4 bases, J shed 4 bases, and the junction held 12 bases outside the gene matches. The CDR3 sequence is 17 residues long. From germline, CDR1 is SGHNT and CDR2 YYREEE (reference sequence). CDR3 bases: TGTGCCAGCAGCCCGGGGGGGCAGTCGGCAGGCACCGGGGAGCTGTTTTTT. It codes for CASSPGGQSAGTGELFF.

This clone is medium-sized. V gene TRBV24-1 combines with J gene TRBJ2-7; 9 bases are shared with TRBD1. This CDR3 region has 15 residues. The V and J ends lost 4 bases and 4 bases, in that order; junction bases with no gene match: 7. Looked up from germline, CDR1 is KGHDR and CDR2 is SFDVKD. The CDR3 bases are TGTGCCACCAGTGACCCAAAGGGGACAGGGTACGAGCAGTACTTC. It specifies CATSDPKGTGYEQYF.

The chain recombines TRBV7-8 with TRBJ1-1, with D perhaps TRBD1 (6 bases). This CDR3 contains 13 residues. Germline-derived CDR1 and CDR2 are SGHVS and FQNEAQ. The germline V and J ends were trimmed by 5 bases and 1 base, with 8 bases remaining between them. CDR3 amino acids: CASSPTGNTEAFF. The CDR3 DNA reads TGTGCCAGCAGCCCGACAGGGAACACTGAAGCTTTCTTT.